This T cell receptor (beta chain) is from a study of cytotoxic CD8 clonotypes in ibrutinib-treated CLL. Study at large: The average sample held roughly 250,000 productive templates and 94,082 productive rearrangements. Regarding the study as a whole: Baseline clonality, higher than in age-matched healthy donors, tracked circulating CD8+ T-cell counts. Clonality showed a rise at ibrutinib response that reversed toward baseline at progression.

Remarks on this clone: Its target is not known.

The protocol was immunoSEQ multiplex PCR, while the TCRdb copy is restricted to in-frame clones and leaves out a portion. This sample yields approximately 200,000 clones, of which 72% are seen a single time; 13% belongs to the top ten. Between the trimmed V and J ends, which lost 7 bases and 5 bases, there was a span of 9 bases. CDR1 and CDR2 (germline): DFQATT, SNEGSKA (reference sequence). This CDR3 region has 11 residues. Material: PBMCs, obtained after 24 months of ibrutinib treatment. The chain links TRBV20-1 to TRBJ2-1; D gene uncertain. The receptor was derived from a human donor with chronic lymphocytic leukemia. The CDR3 nucleotides are TGCAGTGTTCTCAGGAACAATGAGCAGTTCTTC. This codes for CSVLRNNEQFF.